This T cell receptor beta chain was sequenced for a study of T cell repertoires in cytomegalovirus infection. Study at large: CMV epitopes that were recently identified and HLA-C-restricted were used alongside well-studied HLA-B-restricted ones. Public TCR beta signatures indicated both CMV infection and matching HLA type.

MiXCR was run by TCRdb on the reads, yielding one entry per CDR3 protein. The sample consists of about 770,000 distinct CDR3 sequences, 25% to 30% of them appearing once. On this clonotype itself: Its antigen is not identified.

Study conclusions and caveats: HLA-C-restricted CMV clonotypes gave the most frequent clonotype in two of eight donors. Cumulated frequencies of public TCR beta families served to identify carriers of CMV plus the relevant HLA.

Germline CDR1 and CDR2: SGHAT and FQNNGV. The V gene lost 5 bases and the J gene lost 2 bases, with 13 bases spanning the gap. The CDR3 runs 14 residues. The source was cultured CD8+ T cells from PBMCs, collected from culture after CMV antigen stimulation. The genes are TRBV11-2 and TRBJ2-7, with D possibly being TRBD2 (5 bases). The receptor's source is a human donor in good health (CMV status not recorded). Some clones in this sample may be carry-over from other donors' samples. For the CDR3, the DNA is TGTGCCAGCAGCCTACCGGGGTTACCCTACGAGCAGTACTTC. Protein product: CASSLPGLPYEQYF.